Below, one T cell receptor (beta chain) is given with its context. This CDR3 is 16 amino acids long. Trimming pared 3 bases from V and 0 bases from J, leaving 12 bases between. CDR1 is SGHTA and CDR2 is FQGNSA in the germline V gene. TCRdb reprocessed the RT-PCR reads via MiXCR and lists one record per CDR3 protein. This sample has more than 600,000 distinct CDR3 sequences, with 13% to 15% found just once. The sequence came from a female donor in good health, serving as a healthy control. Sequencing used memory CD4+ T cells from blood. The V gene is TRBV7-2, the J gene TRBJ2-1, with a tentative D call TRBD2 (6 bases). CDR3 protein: CASSFPMGLSYNEQFF. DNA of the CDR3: TGTGCCAGCAGCTTTCCCATGGGACTCTCCTACAATGAGCAGTTCTTC.